This T cell receptor beta chain was profiled in a study of blood T cell repertoires in COVID-19 (dated by TCRdb to about 2020). Looking at the study overall: Samples from collaborators originated in the United States, Italy and Spain and spanned both the acute and convalescent phases of COVID-19. The dataset comprised deeply sampled blood TCRbeta repertoires from subjects exposed to, actively infected with, or recovered from COVID-19. HLA class I and class II types, where available, came from metadata supplied by the sample provider rather than from assay-based typing. The samples were drawn from the first 160 participants of the ongoing ImmuneRACE study and from 950 to 1,500 subjects provided by 6 global collaborators. The repertoires were released in a freely available public database meant as a resource for research on the immune response to SARS-CoV-2. The prospective study material was composed of cDNA or gDNA derived from T cells, B-cell-depleted T cells, or PBMCs. Nearly every sample came with metadata listing a de-identified subject ID, COVID-19 status, age in years and sex. Broader findings and caveats from the paper: The amount of clinical and demographic metadata varied by source and participant and was provided uncurated.

The germline V gene (reference sequence) yields SGHNT for CDR1 and YYREEE for CDR2. The CDR3 has 16 amino acids, counting the end cysteine and phenylalanine. Left in the record is the CDR3 DNA by itself, 48 bases read in frame from the first base. V lost 5 bases and J lost 2 bases; the stretch between them is 19 bases long. Notes on this clone: No antigen is known for it. Base qualities are not provided; no much larger clone lies one nucleotide away.

Each collaborating institution followed its own protocols to collect whole blood in K2EDTA tubes. For TCRbeta analysis, collaborators shipped samples as frozen whole blood, isolated PBMCs, or DNA extracted from either of those sample types. The immunoSEQ Assay, a bias-controlled multiplex PCR, was used to amplify TCRbeta CDR3 regions from genomic DNA. In the paper's pipeline: The number of nucleated cells in each sample was estimated by amplification of reference gene primers within the assay. To quantify the absolute abundance of each unique TCRbeta CDR3 rearrangement, sequence reads were collapsed and filtered. For each sample, productive Simpson clonality was calculated as the square root of Simpson's diversity index over productive rearrangements. TCRdb took over this immuneACCESS table, retaining in-frame rearrangements with V and J assigned. Such tables are incomplete; in checked studies, under half of the missing clones stem from an unresolved V gene, and the remainder is unexplained. D and trimming were read from the DNA, whereas the V and J calls and clone size are those reported in that table. This sample holds 150,000 to 200,000 clones; around 84% were observed only once. The top ten clonotypes cover around 19% of the sample.

The sequence derives from a woman over 75 with acute or convalescent COVID-19. Recombination linked TRBV5-4 to TRBJ1-2; confidence is insufficient to name the D gene. Input material: peripheral blood. For the CDR3, the sequence is CASSFRRAAGNYGYTF. The DNA sequence is given as TGTGCCAGCAGTTTCAGGAGGGCCGCTGGGAACTATGGCTACACCTTC. The variable domain in full, with residues beyond the CDR3 obtained from the reference TRBV5-4 and TRBJ1-2 genes, is ETGVTQSPTHLIKTRGQQVTLRCSSQSGHNTVSWYQQALGQGPQFIFQYYREEENGRGNFPPRFSGLQFPNYSSELNVNALELDDSALYLCASSFRRAAGNYGYTFGSGTRLTVV.